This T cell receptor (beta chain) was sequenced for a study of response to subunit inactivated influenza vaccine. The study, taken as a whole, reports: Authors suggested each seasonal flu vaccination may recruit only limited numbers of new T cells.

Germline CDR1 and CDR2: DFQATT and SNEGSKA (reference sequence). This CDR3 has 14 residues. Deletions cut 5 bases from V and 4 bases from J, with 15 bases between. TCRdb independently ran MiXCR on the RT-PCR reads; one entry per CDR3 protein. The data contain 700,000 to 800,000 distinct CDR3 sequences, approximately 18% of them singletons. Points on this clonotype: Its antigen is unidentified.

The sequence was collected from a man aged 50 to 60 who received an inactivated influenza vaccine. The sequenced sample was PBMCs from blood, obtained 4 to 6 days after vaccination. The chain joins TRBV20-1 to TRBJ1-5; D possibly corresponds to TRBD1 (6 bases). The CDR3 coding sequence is TGCAGTGCTGCAGCCGGGACACAGAATCAGCCCCAGCATTTT. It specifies CSAAAGTQNQPQHF.